The 2 T cell receptor beta chains below all came from one sample that was sequenced in a study of blood T cell repertoires in COVID-19. Assay used: immunoSEQ multiplex PCR; TCRdb lists only in-frame clones, some missing. The sample includes 300,000 to 350,000 clones, 80% to 90% of them seen just once. The sequenced sample consisted of peripheral blood. All receptors derive from a man aged 25 to 40 with active or convalescent COVID-19.

V gene TRBV2 combines with J gene TRBJ2-1; 8 positions match TRBD1. Losses at the gene ends were 7 bases for V and 8 bases for J; bases not matched to a gene: 13. In germline, CDR1 is SNHLY, CDR2 FYNNEI. This CDR3 comprises 15 residues. CDR3 sequence (DNA): TGTGCCAGCACCACCTGGACAGGGAAGCGCGATGAGCAGTTCTTC. The encoded protein is CASTTWTGKRDEQFF.

This rearrangement joins TRBV27 to TRBJ1-6, with unresolved D. The germline gives CDR1 MNHEY, CDR2 SMNVEV (reference sequence). The CDR3 is 13 amino acids. V lost 3 bases, J lost 4 bases, and 4 bases lay in between. The DNA for the CDR3 is TGTGCCAGCAGTTTGCAGTATAATTCACCCCTCCACTTT. It is translated as CASSLQYNSPLHF.